The 27 T cell receptor beta chains presented below share a single source sample, sequenced in a study of tumor-infiltrating lymphocytes in primary liver carcinoma. Using a constant-region primer together with ProtoScript II reverse transcriptase, TCR beta cDNA was made from roughly 540 ng of total RNA. Three rounds of nested multiplex PCR with slightly modified ARM-PCR produced TCR beta libraries. The study ran its first two PCR rounds for about 11 cycles each, using TRBV1-TRBV30 forward primers and a C-beta reverse primer. Each CDR3 protein gets one entry after TCRdb re-called the multiplex PCR reads with MiXCR. The sample contains 300,000 to 400,000 distinct CDR3 sequences, less than 65% of which appear only once. Germline DNA was also extracted, while the blood RNA originated from unsorted whole blood. Sequencing used peripheral blood. These TCRs come from a man aged 40-50 years with primary liver carcinoma and hepatitis B virus infection.

This clonotype was seen just once. One end of the junction varies from germline; a read error may be responsible. The J gene is TRBJ2-7, the V gene TRBV5-1, with D uncertain. This CDR3 has 13 amino acids. The germline V gene encodes CDR1 SGHRS and CDR2 YFSETQ. The CDR3 nucleotides read TGCGCCGGCAGCTTGGATGGGTCCTACGAGCAGTACTTC. This encodes CAGSLDGSYEQYF.

The chain carries TRBV10-1 and TRBJ2-1, with TRBD2 matching 9 bases. Trimming at V came to 4 bases and at J to 6 bases, leaving 7 bases not matched to a gene. The CDR3 runs 15 residues. Germline assignment: CDR1 WNHNN and CDR2 SYGVQD (reference sequence). For the CDR3, the DNA is TGCGCCAGCAGTGCGATAGCGGGAGCGTCCAATGAGCAGTTCTTC. It is translated as CASSAIAGASNEQFF.

In its sample, this clonotype was seen once. The CDR3 DNA sequence: TGTGCCAGCAACCGGGACAGGGTGATGAACACTGAAGCTTTCTTT. Protein product: CASNRDRVMNTEAFF. V and J are TRBV2 and TRBJ1-1, with 9 nucleotides matching TRBD1. The CDR3 totals 15 residues. CDR1 SNHLY and CDR2 FYNNEI come from the germline V gene. The V and J ends lost 7 bases and 0 bases, in that order; junction bases with no gene match: 6.

The chain is built from TRBV5-6 and TRBJ2-7, with TRBD1 identical over 7 bases. The CDR3 covers 12 residues. Germline CDR1 SGHDT, CDR2 YYEEEE. V trimming: 3 bases; J trimming: 7 bases; junction bases outside the gene matches: 4. The CDR3 region is CASSSTGREQYF. CDR3 nucleotide sequence: TGTGCCAGCAGCTCGACAGGGAGAGAGCAGTACTTC.

Details on this clonotype: One end of the junction is discordant with germline, which a read error may explain. The V call is TRBV11-2, the J call TRBJ2-7; TRBD1 agrees at 8 bases. This CDR3 is 16 amino acids long. Germline V gives CDR1 SGHAT, CDR2 FQNNGV. The CDR3 sequence: CTSSVGTGSSSHEQYF. The DNA for the CDR3 is TGTACCAGCAGCGTTGGGACAGGCTCCAGCTCCCACGAGCAGTACTTC.

With respect to this clonotype: A much larger clone is a single base away; this may be a read error. The chain links TRBV29-1 to TRBJ2-3, with 9 bases aligning to TRBD1. The V segment lost 0 bases and the J segment 3 bases; nucleotides outside the gene matches: 7. The CDR3 is 16 amino acids. The V gene's germline CDR1 is SQVTM and CDR2 ANQGSEA. The DNA for the CDR3 is TGCAGCGTTGAAGAGGACAGGGGACGGTGGACAGATACGCAGTATTTT. Its protein is CSVEEDRGRWTDTQYF.

As to this clonotype: The junction does not match germline at one end; this may be a read error. The chain combines TRBV11-2 with TRBJ2-1; tentatively, D is TRBD2 (5 bases). Germline CDR1 is SGHAT and CDR2 is FQNNGV. The CDR3 totals 14 residues. The CDR3 reads CASTPRGLRNEKFF. DNA for the CDR3: TGTGCCAGCACCCCGAGAGGGCTCCGGAATGAGAAGTTCTTC.

This clonotype was detected only a few times. The chain uses TRBV5-5 and TRBJ1-1; unclear D gene. The CDR3 consists of 14 residues. Germline V gene data show CDR1 as SGHKS and CDR2 as YYEKEE (reference sequence). V dropped 0 bases and J dropped 11 bases, with 17 bases sitting between them. The DNA of the CDR3 is TGTGCCAGCAGCTTGGCCGGGGTAAGGGTAGGGGCTTTCTTT. It yields the protein CASSLAGVRVGAFF. Full variable domain (rest looked up from reference TRBV5-5 and TRBJ1-1): DAGVTQSPTHLIKTRGQQVTLRCSPISGHKSVSWYQQVLGQGPQFIFQYYEKEERGRGNFPDRFSARQFPNYSSELNVNALLLGDSALYLCASSLAGVRVGAFFGQGTRLTVV.

This clonotype was observed a single time. A much larger clonotype is one base distant, so this may be a read error. The chain combines TRBV29-1 with TRBJ2-1; D gene ambiguous. Germline assignment: CDR1 SQVTM and CDR2 ANQGSEA. The CDR3 is made up of 12 amino acids. V shed 4 bases and J shed 9 bases, with 13 bases lying between them. CDR3 sequence reads: CSVGSPHSEQFF. The CDR3 nucleotides read TGCAGCGTTGGCTCACCCCACAGTGAGCAGTTCTTC.

The V and J genes are TRBV7-9 and TRBJ1-1; D is possibly TRBD1 (5 bases). V was clipped by 4 bases and J by 6 bases, with 9 bases between them. The CDR3 runs 12 residues. CDR1 is SEHNR, CDR2 FQNEAQ, per germline (reference sequence). CDR3 in amino acids: CASSSQGAEAFF. In DNA, the CDR3 is TGTGCCAGCAGCTCCCAGGGAGCTGAAGCTTTCTTT.

The chain carries TRBV6-5 and TRBJ2-7; D not certain. V shed 0 bases and J shed 5 bases, with 8 bases lying between them. Germline V gene lookup returns CDR1 MNHEY and CDR2 SVGAGI. The CDR3 runs to 13 residues. This chain's CDR3 is CASSYSWQDEQYF. CDR3 nucleotides: TGTGCCAGCAGTTACTCGTGGCAGGACGAGCAGTACTTC.

Comments on this clonotype: The junction does not match germline at one end; this may be a read error. The V call is TRBV6-1, the J call TRBJ1-1; D gene ambiguous. The germline gives CDR1 MNHNS, CDR2 SASEGT. This CDR3 is built from 15 residues. The CDR3 reads CASSEPGRPGSEAFF. The CDR3 nucleotides read TGTGCCAGCAGTGAACCTGGACGGCCGGGGAGTGAAGCCTTCTTT.

This clonotype appeared many times. Here the CDR3 DNA reads TGCGCCAGCAGCCAAGAGTACAGGGCCCATTCACCCCTCCACTTT. It encodes CASSQEYRAHSPLHF. The rearrangement uses TRBV4-3 and TRBJ1-6; possible D gene TRBD1, 6 bases. V was clipped by 0 bases and J by 8 bases, with 11 bases between them. Germline CDR1 reads LGHNA; CDR2 reads YSLEER. This CDR3 contains 15 residues.

With regard to this clonotype: Compared with germline, one end of the junction differs, possibly owing to a read error. The rearrangement joins TRBV5-4 to TRBJ2-5; TRBD2 matches 7 bases. This CDR3 has 15 amino acids. The germline gives CDR1 SGHNT, CDR2 YYREEE (reference sequence). The CDR3 bases are TGTGTCAGCAGTATGAAAAGAGGGGAGGGAGAGACCCAGTACTTC. It is translated as CVSSMKRGEGETQYF.

This clonotype was detected a few times. V gene TRBV7-9 combines with J gene TRBJ2-3; D is perhaps TRBD2 (7 bases). Trimming removed 5 bases from V and 3 bases from J, with 18 bases in between. Per germline, CDR1 SEHNR and CDR2 FQNEAQ (reference sequence). The CDR3 runs to 16 residues. DNA for the CDR3: TGTGCCAGCAGCATCGGCGGAGGGGGGGGTACAGATACGCAGTATTTT. Translation gives CASSIGGGGGTDTQYF.

The CDR3 region is CASSLAAGGDTSNEQFF. The CDR3 region has the DNA TGTGCCAGCAGCTTAGCGGCGGGGGGCGACACTAGCAATGAGCAGTTCTTC. The rearrangement uses TRBV11-3 and TRBJ2-1; TRBD2 matches 8 bases. The germline gives CDR1 SGHNT, CDR2 YENEEA. With V trimmed by 1 base and J by 6 bases, 11 bases remained unmatched. The CDR3 is 17 amino acids.

As concerns this clonotype: In this CDR3 the conserved last residue, phenylalanine or tryptophan, is missing, so a read error is likely. The chain links TRBV28 to TRBJ1-5; D may be TRBD1 (6 bases). This CDR3 is 13 amino acids long. CDR1 and CDR2 from the germline V gene are MDHEN and SYDVKM. Trimming took off 4 bases at V and 7 bases at J, with 11 bases between the two ends. The chain's CDR3 is CASSWGAEQPQHP. In nucleotides, the CDR3 is TGTGCCAGCAGTTGGGGGGCGGAACAGCCCCAGCATCCT.

The chain is built from TRBV11-2 and TRBJ1-1; 7 bases are shared with TRBD1. This CDR3 is built from 15 residues. J was trimmed by 3 bases and V by 2 bases; bases with no gene match: 6. The germline CDR1 and CDR2 sequences are SGHAT and FQNNGV. The DNA for the CDR3 is TGTGCCAGCAGCTTAAGGCCACAGGGGTACACTGAAGCTTTCTTT. Its protein is CASSLRPQGYTEAFF.

This rearrangement joins TRBV7-9 to TRBJ2-7; 9 bases line up with TRBD1. CDR1 SEHNR and CDR2 FQNEAQ come from the germline V gene (reference sequence). Unmatched junction bases numbered 9, after V lost 5 bases and J lost 4 bases. This CDR3 contains 15 residues. The CDR3 bases are TGTGCCAGCAGCCCGGGACAGGGTCTGGATTACGAGCAGTACTTC. Protein sequence: CASSPGQGLDYEQYF.

The J gene is TRBJ2-1, the V gene TRBV28; 12 bases fit TRBD1. In germline, CDR1 is MDHEN, CDR2 SYDVKM. This CDR3 spans 15 amino acids. The V gene end was trimmed by 7 bases and the J gene end by 6 bases; junction bases not matched to a gene: 7. The CDR3 loop reads CASIEGDRGRNEQFF. CDR3 nucleotide sequence: TGTGCCAGCATAGAGGGGGACAGGGGGCGCAATGAGCAGTTCTTC. Full variable domain (rest looked up from reference TRBV28 and TRBJ2-1): DVKVTQSSRYLVKRTGEKVFLECVQDMDHENMFWYRQDPGLGLRLIYFSYDVKMKEKGDIPEGYSVSREKKERFSLILESASTNQTSMYLCASIEGDRGRNEQFFGPGTRLTVL.

The chain is built from TRBV15 and TRBJ2-3; D remains unclear. The CDR3 has 12 residues. Trimming took off 5 bases at V and 2 bases at J, with 5 bases between the two ends. Germline assignment: CDR1 LNHNV and CDR2 YYDKDF (reference sequence). CDR3: CATSSNTDTQYF. The CDR3 DNA reads as TGTGCCACCAGCTCCAACACAGATACGCAGTATTTT.

The rearrangement joins TRBV6-5 to TRBJ2-7; no clear D gene. Looked up from germline, CDR1 is MNHEY and CDR2 is SVGAGI. With 9 bases removed from V and 2 bases from J, the gap between germline ends came to 20 bases. This CDR3 region has 15 residues. The chain's CDR3 is CASIYSGVEAYEQYF. The CDR3, as DNA: TGTGCCAGTATTTACTCGGGTGTAGAAGCCTACGAGCAGTACTTC.

About this clonotype itself: A junction end diverges from the germline sequence, so it may reflect a read error. The V call is TRBV4-3, the J call TRBJ2-1; D is uncertain. Germline V gene lookup returns CDR1 LGHNA and CDR2 YSLEER. The CDR3 totals 15 residues. The CDR3 region has the DNA TGTGCCAGCAACCAAGATCGGGCTAGTTCCAATGAGCAGTTCTTC. This translates into CASNQDRASSNEQFF.

This chain joins TRBV4-1 and TRBJ2-7; 16 bases are shared with TRBD2. The V segment lost 2 bases and the J segment 2 bases; nucleotides outside the gene matches: 9. Germline-derived CDR1 and CDR2 are MGHRA and YSYEKL. The CDR3 runs to 19 residues. The CDR3 sequence: CASSQPLGTSGRAPYEQYF. Here the CDR3 DNA reads TGCGCCAGCAGCCAACCTCTCGGGACTAGCGGGAGGGCTCCCTACGAGCAGTACTTC.

Regarding this clonotype: This sequence may be a read error, since a much larger clone differs from it by one base. This chain connects TRBV5-6 to TRBJ2-7; 8 bases align to TRBD1. V was clipped by 4 bases and J by 5 bases; unmatched bases: 17. Germline V gives CDR1 SGHDT, CDR2 YYEEEE. This CDR3 has 17 residues. In nucleotides, the CDR3 is TGTGCCAGCAGCGCACAGGGGGTGGTTAGCGGCACCCACGAGCAGTACTTC. It is translated as CASSAQGVVSGTHEQYF. The variable domain in full, with the rest retrieved from reference TRBV5-6 and TRBJ2-7, is DAGVTQSPTHLIKTRGQQVTLRCSPKSGHDTVSWYQQALGQGPQFIFQYYEEEERQRGNFPDRFSGHQFPNYSSELNVNALLLGDSALYLCASSAQGVVSGTHEQYFGPGTRLTVT.

V is TRBV11-2 and J is TRBJ2-1, with TRBD2 matching over 9 bases. V was clipped by 2 bases and J by 7 bases; unmatched bases: 9. This CDR3 region has 16 residues. The germline V gene encodes CDR1 SGHAT and CDR2 FQNNGV. DNA of the CDR3: TGTGCCAGCAGCTTACTCGGACTAGCGAGACAGAATGAGCAGTTCTTC. Translation: CASSLLGLARQNEQFF. Full variable domain (outside the CDR3, taken from reference TRBV11-2 and TRBJ2-1): EAGVAQSPRYKIIEKRQSVAFWCNPISGHATLYWYQQILGQGPKLLIQFQNNGVVDDSQLPKDRFSAERLKGVDSTLKIQPAKLEDSAVYLCASSLLGLARQNEQFFGPGTRLTVL.

This clonotype was counted a few times. This chain uses TRBV13 with TRBJ2-5; D not certain. The ends were cut back, 7 bases at V and 5 bases at J, with 8 bases in the middle. The CDR3 runs to 11 residues. Germline CDR1 and CDR2: PRHDT and FYEKMQ (reference sequence). The CDR3 DNA is TGTGCCAGCACCTTGGGGGAGACCCAGTACTTC. Residues: CASTLGETQYF.